The T cell receptor beta chain described here comes from a study of blood T cell repertoires in COVID-19. Study-wide context: The study drew acute and convalescent COVID-19 samples from the United States, Italy and Spain. T cells, B-cell-depleted T cells, or PBMCs supplied cDNA or gDNA.

Germline-derived CDR1 and CDR2 are LGHDT and YNNKEL (reference sequence). The V end lost 3 bases, the J end lost 5 bases, and 14 bases lay between the germline ends. This CDR3 has 15 residues. In the authors' workflow: Reference gene primers were amplified, and this amplification served to estimate nucleated cell counts. TCRdb's copy holds only in-frame clones and misses some; the assay was immunoSEQ multiplex PCR. The V and J calls and clone size are taken from that table; D and trimming were inferred from the DNA. The table has roughly 90,000 clones, about 87% seen once. This clonotype originated in a man between 35 and 55 years old with acute or convalescent COVID-19. Sample: peripheral blood. The rearrangement uses TRBV3-1 (or the pseudogene TRBV3-2) and TRBJ2-1; tentatively, D is TRBD2 (5 bases). This CDR3 reads CASSHDSRGDNEQFF. DNA for the CDR3: TGTGCCAGCAGCCACGACTCACGGGGAGACAATGAGCAGTTCTTC.